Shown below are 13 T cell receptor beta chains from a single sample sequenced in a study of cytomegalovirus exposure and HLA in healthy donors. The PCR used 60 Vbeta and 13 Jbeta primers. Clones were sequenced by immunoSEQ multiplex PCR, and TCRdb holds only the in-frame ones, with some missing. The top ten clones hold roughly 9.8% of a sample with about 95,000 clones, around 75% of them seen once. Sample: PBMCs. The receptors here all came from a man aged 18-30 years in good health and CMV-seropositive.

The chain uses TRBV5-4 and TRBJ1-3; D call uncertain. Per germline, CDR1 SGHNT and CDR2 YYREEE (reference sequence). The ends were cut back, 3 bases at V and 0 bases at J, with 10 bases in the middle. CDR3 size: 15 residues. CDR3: CASSSGLSSGNTIYF. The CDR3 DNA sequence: TGTGCCAGCAGCTCAGGCCTAAGCTCTGGAAACACCATATATTTT.

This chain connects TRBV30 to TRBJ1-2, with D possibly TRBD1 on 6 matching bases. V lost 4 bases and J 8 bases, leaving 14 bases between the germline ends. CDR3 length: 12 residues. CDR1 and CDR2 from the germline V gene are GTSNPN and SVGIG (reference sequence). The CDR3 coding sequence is TGTGCCTGGATTACCGACAGGCAAGGCTACACCTTC. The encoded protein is CAWITDRQGYTF.

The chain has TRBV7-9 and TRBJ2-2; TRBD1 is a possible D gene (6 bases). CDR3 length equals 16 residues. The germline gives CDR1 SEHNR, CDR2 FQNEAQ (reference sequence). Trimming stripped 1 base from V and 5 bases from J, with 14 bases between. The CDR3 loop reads CASSLVTGRWTGELFF. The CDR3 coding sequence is TGTGCCAGCAGCTTAGTGACAGGCCGTTGGACCGGGGAGCTGTTTTTT.

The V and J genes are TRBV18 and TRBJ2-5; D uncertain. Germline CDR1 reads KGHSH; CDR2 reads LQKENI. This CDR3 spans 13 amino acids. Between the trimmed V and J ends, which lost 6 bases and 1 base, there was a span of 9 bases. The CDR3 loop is CASSPESQETQYF. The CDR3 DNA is TGTGCCAGCTCCCCAGAGTCCCAAGAGACCCAGTACTTC.

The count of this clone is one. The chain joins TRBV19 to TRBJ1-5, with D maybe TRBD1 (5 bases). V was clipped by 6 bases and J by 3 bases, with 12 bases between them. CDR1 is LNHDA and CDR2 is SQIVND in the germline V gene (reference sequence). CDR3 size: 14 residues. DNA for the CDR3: TGTGCCAGTAGAAGGGAGGGGTTCAATCAGCCCCAGCATTTT. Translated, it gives CASRREGFNQPQHF.

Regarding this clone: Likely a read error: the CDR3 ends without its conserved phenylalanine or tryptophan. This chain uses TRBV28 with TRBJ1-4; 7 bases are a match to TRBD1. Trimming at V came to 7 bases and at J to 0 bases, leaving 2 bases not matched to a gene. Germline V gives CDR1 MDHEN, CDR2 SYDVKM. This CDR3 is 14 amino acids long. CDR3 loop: CASTTGATNEKLFV. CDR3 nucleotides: TGTGCCAGCACTACAGGGGCAACTAATGAAAAACTGTTTGTT.

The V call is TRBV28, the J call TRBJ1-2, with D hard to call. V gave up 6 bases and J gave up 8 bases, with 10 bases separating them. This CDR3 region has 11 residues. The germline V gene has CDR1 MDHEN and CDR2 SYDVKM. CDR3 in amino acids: CASRSGLGYTF. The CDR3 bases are TGTGCCAGCAGATCAGGCTTAGGCTACACCTTC.

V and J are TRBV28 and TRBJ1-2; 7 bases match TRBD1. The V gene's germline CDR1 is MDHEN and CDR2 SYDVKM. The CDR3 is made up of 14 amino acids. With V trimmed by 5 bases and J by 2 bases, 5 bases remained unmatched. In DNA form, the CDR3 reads TGTGCCAGCAGTGGGGGGACAGACAACTATGGCTACACCTTC. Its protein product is CASSGGTDNYGYTF.

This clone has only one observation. This CDR3 is CASSIGQGGFQYF. The DNA for the CDR3 is TGTGCCAGTAGTATAGGCCAGGGGGGATTTCAGTACTTC. V and J are TRBV19 and TRBJ2-5; D is possibly TRBD1 (7 bases). Germline V gives CDR1 LNHDA, CDR2 SQIVND (reference sequence). V lost 1 base, J lost 11 bases, and 14 bases lay in between. The CDR3 has 13 residues.

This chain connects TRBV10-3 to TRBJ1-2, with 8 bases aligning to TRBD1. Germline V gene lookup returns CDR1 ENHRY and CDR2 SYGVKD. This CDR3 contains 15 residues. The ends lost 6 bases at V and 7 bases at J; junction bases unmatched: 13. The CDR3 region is CAISDRTGLQVGYTF. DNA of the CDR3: TGTGCCATCAGCGACCGGACAGGGCTGCAGGTTGGCTACACCTTC.

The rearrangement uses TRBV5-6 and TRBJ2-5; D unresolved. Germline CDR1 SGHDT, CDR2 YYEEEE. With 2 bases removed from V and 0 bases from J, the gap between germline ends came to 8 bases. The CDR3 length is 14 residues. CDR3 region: CASSFLRYQETQYF. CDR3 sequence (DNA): TGTGCCAGCAGCTTTCTCAGGTACCAAGAGACCCAGTACTTC.

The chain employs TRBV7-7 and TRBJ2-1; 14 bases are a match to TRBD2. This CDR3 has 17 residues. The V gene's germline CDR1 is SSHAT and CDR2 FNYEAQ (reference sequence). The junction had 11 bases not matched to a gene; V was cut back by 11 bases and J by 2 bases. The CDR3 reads CAGAGTSGGSTYNEQFF. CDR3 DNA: TGTGCCGGAGCCGGGACTAGCGGGGGTTCTACCTACAATGAGCAGTTCTTC.

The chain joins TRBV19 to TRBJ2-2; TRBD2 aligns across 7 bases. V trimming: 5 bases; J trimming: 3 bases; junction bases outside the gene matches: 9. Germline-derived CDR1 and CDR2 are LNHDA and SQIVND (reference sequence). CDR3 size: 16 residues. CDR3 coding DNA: TGTGCCAGTAGTGCCTCGGGAGGCGTCGACACCGGGGAGCTGTTTTTT. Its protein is CASSASGGVDTGELFF.